The clone carrying this T cell receptor beta chain appeared a single time. No antigen is known for it. Clones were sequenced by immunoSEQ multiplex PCR, and TCRdb holds only the in-frame ones, with some missing. The repertoire holds 350,000 or so clones, with 80% to 90% as singletons. This specimen belongs to a study of cytomegalovirus exposure and HLA in healthy donors. Study observations and caveats: According to reports, the classifier identified cytomegalovirus status with high specificity and sensitivity. TCR beta chains numbering 150 to 200 were designated cytomegalovirus-associated. The CMV antigen specificity of a few CMV-associated chains was confirmed through in vitro analysis. First-cohort TCR clusters tended to co-occur in the 90 to 150 validation repertoires, a later analysis found.

The clonotype was recovered from a young woman in good health and CMV-seronegative. The sequenced material came from PBMCs.

The CDR3 spells CASSRGGESYEQYF. CDR3 bases: TGTGCCAGCAGCCGAGGGGGGGAGTCCTACGAGCAGTACTTC. The chain employs TRBV7-9 and TRBJ2-7; weak D call: TRBD2 (7 bases). The CDR3 extends over 14 amino acids. Between the trimmed V and J ends, which lost 5 bases and 1 base, there was a span of 12 bases. CDR1 is SEHNR and CDR2 is FQNEAQ in the germline V gene (reference sequence).